The next 3 T cell receptor beta chains were all read from a single sample in a study of prognosis after radiotherapy for stage I lung cancer. The study amplified the TCR beta CDR3 region from genomic DNA. This amplification was carried out by two rounds of multiplex PCR. TRBV and TRBJ genes each had their own specific primers in first-round PCR. TCRdb reprocessed the multiplex PCR reads via MiXCR and lists one record per CDR3 protein. Found here are around 28,000 distinct CDR3 sequences, approximately 51% of them singletons; the top ten hold about 15%. The sample in question was PBMCs, obtained before or after stereotactic body radiation therapy (not recorded which). These receptors originate from a donor aged 50 or older with non-small cell lung cancer.

Note on this clonotype: Given a far larger clone just one base away, this is likely a sequencing read error. The V gene is TRBV7-2, the J gene TRBJ2-7, with 12 nucleotides matching TRBD2. Trimming removed 5 bases from V and 0 bases from J; junction bases left unmatched: 5. Germline-derived CDR1 and CDR2 are SGHTA and FQGNSA. The CDR3 runs 16 residues. The CDR3 spells CASSPGLAGYSYEQYF. In DNA form, the CDR3 reads TGTGCCAGCAGCCCTGGACTAGCGGGGTACTCCTACGAGCAGTACTTC.

On this clonotype itself: The junction shows a germline mismatch at one end, possibly a read error. The chain joins TRBV20-1 to TRBJ2-2, with D unclear. This CDR3 is 16 amino acids long. Germline CDR1 DFQATT, CDR2 SNEGSKA (reference sequence). CDR3 amino acids: CIARDMRQRSTGELFF. In DNA, the CDR3 is TGCATTGCTAGAGATATGAGACAAAGAAGCACCGGCGAGCTGTTTTTT.

This clonotype has at least ten counts. V usage is TRBV7-3 and J usage is TRBJ2-1; D is ambiguous. The CDR3 spans 15 residues. Per germline, CDR1 SGHTA and CDR2 FQGTGA. Trimming removed 3 bases at V and 3 bases at J, with 12 bases between. CDR3 protein: CASSFTHGSYNEQFF. The CDR3 coding sequence is TGTGCCAGCAGCTTCACGCACGGAAGCTACAATGAGCAGTTCTTC.